Shown below are 22 T cell receptor beta chains from a single sample sequenced in a study of human T cells and chemical hapten exposure (TCRdb year 2021). The library was made by RACE. The data were produced on a NextSeq 500. TCRdb reran the public reads through fastp at Q25 and MiXCR, keeping productive beta chains. Entries that share a CDR3 protein sequence are merged under the most common genes and DNA. The sample records around 69,000 distinct CDR3 sequences, around 8.8% of which are singletons. The biggest ten clones account for 3% to 4.5% of the sample. In the paper's terms, the time point label means: patch test 2, 6 weeks after DPC sensitization. This specimen's treatment or condition label, per the study, means: therapeutic diphenylcyclopropenone sensitization with weekly scalp DPC. The sequenced sample was whole blood, obtained in connection with sensitization to the hapten diphenylcyclopropenone (DPC). The origin of the receptors is a woman aged 45-65 years with alopecia areata. Some clones in this sample may be carry-over from other donors' samples.

CDR3 nucleotide sequence: TGTGCCAGCACGCGAAGGGTGGGCCCTGAAGCTTTCTTT. Its translation is CASTRRVGPEAFF. V gene TRBV2 combines with J gene TRBJ1-1; D unresolved. This CDR3 contains 13 residues. Trimming took 7 bases from V and 6 from J, leaving 15 bases between them. The germline CDR1 and CDR2 sequences are SNHLY and FYNNEI.

This clonotype showed up many times. V and J are TRBV9 and TRBJ1-6; no clear D gene. This CDR3 has 13 residues. With 7 bases removed from V and 9 bases from J, the gap between germline ends came to 14 bases. Germline V gene data show CDR1 as SGDLS and CDR2 as YYNGEE. The DNA of the CDR3 is TGTGCCAGCGGCGAGGACCGAGTTTCACCCCTCCACTTT. It yields the protein CASGEDRVSPLHF.

In this sample, this clonotype turned up a few times. This chain connects TRBV16 to TRBJ1-2; D not resolved. CDR1 and CDR2 (germline): KGHSY, FQNENV. Trimming pared 0 bases from V and 4 bases from J, leaving 9 bases between. This CDR3 is built from 14 residues. Here the CDR3 reads CASSQSSVTYGYTF. CDR3 coding DNA: TGTGCCAGCAGCCAATCGTCAGTTACCTATGGCTACACCTTC.

Concerning this clonotype itself: The junction differs from germline at one of its ends, possibly a read error. This sequence joins TRBV28 and TRBJ2-2; 13 bases map to TRBD2. The CDR3 has 16 residues. In germline, CDR1 is MDHEN, CDR2 SYDVKM. The DNA of the CDR3 is TGTGCCAGCACTCGGACTAGCGGGGGAGACACCGAGGAGCTGTTTTTT. Protein sequence: CASTRTSGGDTEELFF.

This clonotype was counted between two and nine times. The chain recombines TRBV9 with TRBJ2-3; possibly TRBD2 for D (6 bases). This CDR3 is built from 13 residues. The germline V gene has CDR1 SGDLS and CDR2 YYNGEE. Trimming cost V 3 bases and J 4 bases, with 9 bases left between them. In DNA, the CDR3 is TGTGCCAGCAGCGGGAGGGGATCAGATACGCAGTATTTT. Translation gives CASSGRGSDTQYF. The whole variable domain, remainder taken from reference TRBV9 and TRBJ2-3, is DSGVTQTPKHLITATGQRVTLRCSPRSGDLSVYWYQQSLDQGLQFLIQYYNGEERAKGNILERFSAQQFPDLHSELNLSSLELGDSALYFCASSGRGSDTQYFGPGTRLTVL.

This clonotype was picked up many times. This chain links TRBV2 with TRBJ2-2; no definite D call. Germline V lookup: CDR1 SNHLY, CDR2 FYNNEI. CDR3 length: 12 residues. V lost 4 bases to trimming and J lost 4 bases, with 4 bases between them. This chain's CDR3 is CASSVSTGELFF. The CDR3 DNA reads as TGTGCCAGCAGTGTATCCACCGGGGAGCTGTTTTTT.

This clonotype has just a few counts. The V gene is TRBV12-3 or TRBV12-4, the J gene TRBJ1-6; D is possibly TRBD1 (6 bases). The CDR3 contains 16 residues. V was clipped by 5 bases and J by 6 bases, with 17 bases between them. In DNA form, the CDR3 reads TGTGCCAGCAGTAGAGCAGGGGAACTGGCTAATTCACCCCTCCACTTT. This sequence encodes CASSRAGELANSPLHF.

This clonotype was detected a few times. The chain is built from TRBV28 and TRBJ2-1; D remains unclear. CDR3 size: 12 residues. Trimming stripped 3 bases from V and 9 bases from J, with 9 bases between. The germline CDR1 and CDR2 sequences are MDHEN and SYDVKM. The CDR3 DNA is TGTGCCAGCAGTTTTGACCCTGGTGAGCAGTTCTTC. It encodes CASSFDPGEQFF.

This clonotype appeared many times. The chain employs TRBV2 and TRBJ2-3; possibly TRBD1 for D (5 bases). Germline CDR1 reads SNHLY; CDR2 reads FYNNEI. This CDR3 region has 13 residues. V shed 3 bases and J shed 6 bases, with 10 bases lying between them. The CDR3 nucleotides read TGTGCCAGCAGTGAGGGGCCCTTCGATACGCAGTATTTT. Translated, it gives CASSEGPFDTQYF.

The chain has TRBV5-5 and TRBJ1-1; D is unresolved. The CDR3 length is 13 residues. V lost 2 bases and J lost 1, with 6 bases in between. From germline, CDR1 is SGHKS and CDR2 YYEKEE (reference sequence). The CDR3 loop is CASSFNPNTEAFF. The CDR3 DNA reads TGTGCCAGCAGCTTTAACCCGAACACTGAAGCTTTCTTT.

The chain carries TRBV2 and TRBJ2-3; 9 bases line up with TRBD1. The CDR3 loop spans 15 amino acids. Germline values: CDR1 SNHLY, CDR2 FYNNEI. The trim removed 7 bases at V and 3 bases at J, leaving 8 bases unmatched. The CDR3 DNA is TGTGCCAGCAATGCCGGGACAGGGTTAACAGATACGCAGTATTTT. Translated: CASNAGTGLTDTQYF.

The table lists this clonotype with many counts. The chain is built from TRBV12-3 or TRBV12-4 and TRBJ1-6; D unclear. The V and J ends lost 0 bases and 8 bases respectively, with 5 bases between them. The CDR3 sequence is 13 residues long. The CDR3 region has the DNA TGTGCCAGCAGTTTAGCCGGGGATTCACCCCTCCACTTT. Translation: CASSLAGDSPLHF.

This clonotype was counted ten times or more. The chain couples TRBV6-2 or TRBV6-3 to TRBJ2-7; D tentatively reads TRBD1 or TRBD2 (5 bases each). V was cut by 7 bases and J by 3 bases, with 19 bases left in between. The CDR3 extends over 15 amino acids. Looked up from germline, CDR1 is MNHEY and CDR2 is SVGEGT. CDR3 amino acids: CASTKGTPGNYEQYF. In nucleotides, the CDR3 is TGTGCCAGCACCAAGGGGACGCCCGGCAACTACGAGCAGTACTTC.

V gene TRBV6-1 combines with J gene TRBJ2-2; TRBD2 aligns across 10 bases. Germline V lookup: CDR1 MNHNS, CDR2 SASEGT. The CDR3 spans 17 residues. The junction had 9 bases not matched to a gene; V was cut back by 4 bases and J by 4 bases. This CDR3 reads CASSVLLAGAGTGELFF. CDR3 in DNA: TGTGCCAGCAGTGTCCTTCTAGCGGGAGCGGGCACCGGGGAGCTGTTTTTT.

This chain links TRBV6-5 with TRBJ2-2; D gene unclear. Trimming left V 6 bases short and J 1 base short, with 12 bases between. CDR1 is MNHEY, CDR2 SVGAGI, per germline. CDR3 length: 15 residues. CDR3 nucleotide sequence: TGTGCCAGCAGCGATCCAAGCCAGAACACCGGGGAGCTGTTTTTT. Translating it yields CASSDPSQNTGELFF.

The rearrangement links TRBV12-3 or TRBV12-4 to TRBJ2-3; TRBD2 agrees at 7 bases. This CDR3 is 14 amino acids long. The junction had 1 base not matched to a gene; V was cut back by 3 bases and J by 1 base. CDR3 bases: TGTGCCAGCAGTTTTGCGGGGGGCACAGATACGCAGTATTTT. It is translated as CASSFAGGTDTQYF.

Written as DNA, the CDR3 is TGTGCCACCAGCGGGGGAAGGGAGGGTTACACCGGGGAGCTGTTTTTT. Its translation: CATSGGREGYTGELFF. This chain connects TRBV15 to TRBJ2-2; 7 positions match TRBD2. J was trimmed by 3 bases and V by 5 bases; bases with no gene match: 9. Germline V gives CDR1 LNHNV, CDR2 YYDKDF (reference sequence). The CDR3 has 16 residues.

Details on this clonotype: A much larger clonotype is one base distant, so this may be a read error. This sequence joins TRBV29-1 and TRBJ1-2; possible D gene TRBD1, 5 bases. The CDR3 has 11 residues. CDR1 is SQVTM and CDR2 is ANQGSEA in the germline V gene. The CDR3 is CSVKGLGTENF. Here the CDR3 DNA reads TGCAGCGTTAAAGGTCTTGGGACGGAGAACTTC.

This clonotype was detected a few times. The chain uses TRBV6-5 and TRBJ1-4; D gene uncertain. Trimming shortened V by 8 bases and J by 5 bases, and 12 bases separated the two germline ends. The CDR3 loop spans 13 amino acids. Germline V gene lookup returns CDR1 MNHEY and CDR2 SVGAGI. CDR3 in amino acids: CASGWIGNEKLFF. Here the CDR3 DNA reads TGTGCCAGCGGATGGATTGGGAATGAAAAACTGTTTTTT.

This clonotype showed up many times. The chain joins TRBV29-1 to TRBJ2-1; 8 bases map to TRBD1. The CDR3 is 14 amino acids. With 7 bases clipped from V and 0 bases from J, the junction kept 5 bases outside the gene matches. Looked up from germline, CDR1 is SQVTM and CDR2 is ANQGSEA. CDR3 sequence reads: CSARTGRSYNEQFF. The CDR3 DNA sequence: TGCAGCGCTCGGACAGGGCGCTCCTACAATGAGCAGTTCTTC.

This clonotype was observed at least ten times. This chain connects TRBV28 to TRBJ1-1, with TRBD1 identical over 7 bases. The CDR3 is made up of 14 amino acids. Germline-derived CDR1 and CDR2 are MDHEN and SYDVKM. The ends lost 3 bases at V and 2 bases at J; junction bases unmatched: 3. The CDR3 DNA follows: TGTGCCAGCAGTTTGGGGACAGATAACACTGAAGCTTTCTTT. Amino acid sequence: CASSLGTDNTEAFF.

This clonotype was detected ten times or more. V and J are TRBV12-3 or TRBV12-4 and TRBJ1-2; 9 positions agree with TRBD1. The CDR3 sequence is 13 residues long. V dropped 4 bases and J dropped 6; count of bases not matched to a gene: 3. The CDR3 loop reads CASSYRGRDGYTF. The DNA of the CDR3 is TGTGCCAGCAGTTACAGGGGGCGCGATGGCTACACCTTC.